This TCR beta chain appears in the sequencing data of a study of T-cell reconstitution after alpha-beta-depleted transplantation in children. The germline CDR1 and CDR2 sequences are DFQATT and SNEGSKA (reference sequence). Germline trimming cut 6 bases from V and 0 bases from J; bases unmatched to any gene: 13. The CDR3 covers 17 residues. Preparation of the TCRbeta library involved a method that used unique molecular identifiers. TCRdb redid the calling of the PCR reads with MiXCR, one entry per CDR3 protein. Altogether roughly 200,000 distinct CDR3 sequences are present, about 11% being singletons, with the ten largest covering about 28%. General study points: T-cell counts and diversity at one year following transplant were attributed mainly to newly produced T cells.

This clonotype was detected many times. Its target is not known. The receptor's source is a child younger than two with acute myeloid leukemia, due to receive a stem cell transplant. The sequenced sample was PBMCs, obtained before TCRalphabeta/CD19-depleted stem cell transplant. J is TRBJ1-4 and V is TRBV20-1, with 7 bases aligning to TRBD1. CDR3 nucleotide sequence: TGCAGTGCACCCTGGACAGGCTCCTTTTCAACTAATGAAAAACTGTTTTTT. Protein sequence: CSAPWTGSFSTNEKLFF.